The rows below give T cell receptor beta chains drawn from one sample of a study of T cells after yellow fever vaccination. One entry per CDR3 protein results from TCRdb running MiXCR on the 5' RACE reads. The sample consists of roughly 300,000 distinct CDR3 sequences, roughly 8.3% of them appearing once. The sample in question was PBMCs, obtained about 49 days after the first yellow fever vaccination. The origin of the receptors is a man between 18 and 35 years old who received the YFV17D yellow fever vaccine. CDR3s include the opening cysteine and the closing phenylalanine or tryptophan. D genes are given only for firm matches. The size field is filled for only some rows; it gives once, few, many or a size class.

clone_size: NA; j_call: TRBJ1-6; d_call: NA; v_call: TRBV27; cdr3_aa: CASSLWGANSPLHF; cdr3_nt: TGTGCCAGCAGTTTATGGGGGGCCAATTCACCCCTCCACTTT
clone_size: NA; j_call: TRBJ1-5; d_call: TRBD1; v_call: TRBV29-1; cdr3_aa: CSAGQENQPQHF; cdr3_nt: TGCAGCGCGGGACAGGAAAATCAGCCCCAGCATTTT
clone_size: NA; j_call: TRBJ2-2; d_call: NA; v_call: TRBV5-1; cdr3_aa: CASSSRESSNTGELFF; cdr3_nt: TGCGCCAGCAGCTCACGGGAGTCCTCTAACACCGGGGAGCTGTTTTTT
clone_size: few; j_call: TRBJ2-1; d_call: NA; v_call: TRBV24-1; cdr3_aa: CATSDSSGPYNEQFF; cdr3_nt: TGTGCCACCAGTGATTCTTCGGGACCATACAATGAGCAGTTCTTC
clone_size: NA; j_call: TRBJ1-5; d_call: NA; v_call: TRBV12-3/TRBV12-4; cdr3_aa: CASNLRGSDQPQHF; cdr3_nt: TGTGCCAGCAACCTCAGGGGTAGCGATCAGCCCCAGCATTTT
clone_size: NA; j_call: TRBJ2-1; d_call: NA; v_call: TRBV28; cdr3_aa: CASSPGMDNEQFF; cdr3_nt: TGTGCCAGCAGCCCAGGGATGGACAATGAGCAGTTCTTC
clone_size: NA; j_call: TRBJ1-2; d_call: NA; v_call: TRBV5-6; cdr3_aa: CASSPTLRDNYGYTF; cdr3_nt: TGTGCCAGCAGCCCCACCCTCAGAGACAACTATGGCTACACCTTC
clone_size: NA; j_call: TRBJ1-1; d_call: TRBD1; v_call: TRBV12-3/TRBV12-4; cdr3_aa: CASTFGGTGGKTEAFF; cdr3_nt: TGTGCCAGCACTTTTGGGGGGACAGGGGGCAAAACTGAAGCTTTCTTT
clone_size: few; j_call: TRBJ1-2; d_call: NA; v_call: TRBV5-3; cdr3_aa: CARSLRTGLGNYGYTF; cdr3_nt: TGTGCCAGAAGCTTGCGAACGGGATTGGGCAACTATGGCTACACCTTC
clone_size: NA; j_call: TRBJ2-1; d_call: TRBD2; v_call: TRBV6-2/TRBV6-3; cdr3_aa: CASSGGANEQFF; cdr3_nt: TGTGCCAGCAGCGGGGGGGCGAATGAGCAGTTCTTC
clone_size: NA; j_call: TRBJ1-2; d_call: TRBD1; v_call: TRBV6-2/TRBV6-3; cdr3_aa: CAVLRTGYGYTF; cdr3_nt: TGTGCCGTACTCCGGACAGGGTATGGCTACACCTTC
clone_size: few; j_call: TRBJ2-3; d_call: NA; v_call: TRBV24-1; cdr3_aa: CATSDLADLSTDTQYF; cdr3_nt: TGTGCCACCAGTGATTTGGCAGACCTTAGCACAGATACGCAGTATTTT